The clone carrying this TCR beta chain appeared a few times. Its cognate antigen is unknown. Building of the TCR beta libraries involved iRepertoire HTBI primers and Arm-PCR of CDR3 regions. Using its own MiXCR run on the multiplex PCR reads, TCRdb lists one record per CDR3 protein. The sample includes under 800,000 distinct CDR3 sequences, about 15% of them seen just once. The time point: newly diagnosed GD, antithyroid drugs for less than 3 months. Researchers made the TCR library from RNA that was extracted from PBMCs. The data are from a study of regulatory T cells in long-lasting Graves disease. General observations from the study: TRBV28 was favored in persistent disease, as were TRBJ1-2 and TRBJ2-5.

CDR1 and CDR2 (germline): KGHSH, LQKENI. Trimming stripped 3 bases from V and 1 base from J, with 17 bases between. The CDR3 runs 17 residues. The data also belong to a second study, concerning T cells in Graves' hyperthyroidism and ophthalmopathy.

The receptor comes from a woman in her thirties with Graves disease. Sequenced here: peripheral blood mononuclear cells (PBMCs), sampled at new diagnosis, from a patient treated with antithyroid drugs. This chain joins TRBV18 and TRBJ2-3, with D tentatively TRBD2 (6 bases). The CDR3 sequence: CASSPVTGASGTDTQYF. CDR3 DNA sequence: TGTGCCAGCTCACCTGTCACGGGAGCTAGCGGCACAGATACGCAGTATTTT.